A single sample gave rise to the 10 T cell receptor beta chains below, sequenced in a study of neurological immune-mediated disorders. As to time point: longitudinal time-point 3. MiXCR was run by TCRdb on the 5' RACE reads, yielding one entry per CDR3 protein. The sample lists approximately 47,000 distinct CDR3 sequences, less than 15% occurring once. The sample consisted of PBMCs. The receptor set was obtained from a man younger than 45 in good health.

This clonotype was observed at least ten times. The chain is built from TRBV29-1 and TRBJ1-5; 8 bases are a match to TRBD1. CDR3 length equals 13 residues. Germline CDR1 SQVTM, CDR2 ANQGSEA. V dropped 1 base and J dropped 7; count of bases not matched to a gene: 3. The CDR3, as DNA: TGCAGCGTTGAAGGGACAGGGAACCAGCCCCAGCATTTT. Translation gives CSVEGTGNQPQHF.

The chain carries TRBV5-1 and TRBJ2-5, with D possibly being TRBD2 (8 bases). Germline loops: CDR1 SGHRS, CDR2 YFSETQ. V was cut by 3 bases and J by 4 bases, with 19 bases left in between. This CDR3 is built from 16 residues. CDR3 sequence reads: CASSSQGWLAGETQYF. CDR3 DNA: TGCGCCAGCAGCTCACAGGGGTGGCTAGCGGGAGAGACCCAGTACTTC.

Ten or more counts support this clonotype. The V call is TRBV20-1, the J call TRBJ2-5; the D is unclear. Germline CDR1 DFQATT, CDR2 SNEGSKA (reference sequence). The V and J ends lost 0 bases and 4 bases respectively, with 15 bases between them. The CDR3 is 15 amino acids. CDR3 sequence: CSARDRFGTSETQYF. DNA of the CDR3: TGCAGTGCTAGAGATCGATTTGGTACATCAGAGACCCAGTACTTC.

In its sample, this clonotype was seen many times. The rearrangement joins TRBV20-1 to TRBJ2-2; D is possibly TRBD1 (6 bases). Germline loops: CDR1 DFQATT, CDR2 SNEGSKA (reference sequence). V was shortened by 0 bases and J by 3 bases, with 11 bases between the two germline ends. This CDR3 has 15 residues. CDR3 protein: CSARDRQGHTGELFF. The CDR3 DNA is TGCAGTGCTAGAGATAGGCAGGGGCACACCGGGGAGCTGTTTTTT.

This clonotype was recorded many times. The J gene is TRBJ2-5, the V gene TRBV29-1; the D call may be TRBD1 or TRBD2 (6 bases each). Deletions cut 6 bases from V and 2 bases from J, with 13 bases between. Per germline, CDR1 SQVTM and CDR2 ANQGSEA. The CDR3 length is 13 residues. The chain's CDR3 is CSVITGRQETQYF. The CDR3 bases are TGCAGCGTCATTACAGGGAGGCAAGAGACCCAGTACTTC.

This clonotype came up many times. This chain links TRBV6-6 with TRBJ2-3; D remains ambiguous. Germline CDR1 MNHNY, CDR2 SVGAGI (reference sequence). Trimming left V 6 bases short and J 5 bases short, with 12 bases between. The CDR3 runs to 13 residues. Here the CDR3 DNA reads TGTGCCAGCAGCCCGACCCGGTTAGATACGCAGTATTTT. This gives the protein CASSPTRLDTQYF.

This clonotype appeared many times. The chain combines TRBV7-9 with TRBJ1-6; TRBD1 matches 10 bases. V shed 6 bases and J 8 bases; nucleotides not matched to a gene: 7. The CDR3 runs 15 residues. Germline values: CDR1 SEHNR, CDR2 FQNEAQ (reference sequence). This CDR3 reads CASSSTGQGDSPLHF. CDR3 bases: TGTGCCAGCAGTAGCACAGGACAGGGGGATTCACCCCTCCACTTT.

There are many counts of this clonotype. V usage is TRBV27 and J usage is TRBJ2-7; 8 nucleotides agree with TRBD1. Looked up from germline, CDR1 is MNHEY and CDR2 is SMNVEV (reference sequence). The CDR3 is 13 residues long. Trimming at V came to 5 bases and at J to 5 bases, leaving 5 bases not matched to a gene. The CDR3 DNA sequence: TGTGCCAGCAGTCCCCGGACAGGGAACGAGCAGTACTTC. Translated: CASSPRTGNEQYF.

This chain's CDR3 is CSARVGASSYEQYF. DNA for the CDR3: TGCAGTGCTAGAGTTGGGGCTAGCTCCTACGAGCAGTACTTC. V is TRBV20-1 and J is TRBJ2-7; possible D gene TRBD1, 5 bases. The CDR3 runs to 14 residues. Looked up from germline, CDR1 is DFQATT and CDR2 is SNEGSKA (reference sequence). Trimming left V 1 base short and J 0 bases short, with 10 bases between.

This clonotype occurred many times. The V and J genes are TRBV7-3 and TRBJ2-7, with D perhaps being TRBD1 or TRBD2 (5 bases each). From germline, CDR1 is SGHTA and CDR2 FQGTGA. Deletions cut 5 bases from V and 4 bases from J, with 15 bases between. The CDR3 covers 14 residues. CDR3 sequence (DNA): TGTGCCAGCAGCCATGGACCTGGGGGTTACGAGCAGTACTTC. Amino acids: CASSHGPGGYEQYF.